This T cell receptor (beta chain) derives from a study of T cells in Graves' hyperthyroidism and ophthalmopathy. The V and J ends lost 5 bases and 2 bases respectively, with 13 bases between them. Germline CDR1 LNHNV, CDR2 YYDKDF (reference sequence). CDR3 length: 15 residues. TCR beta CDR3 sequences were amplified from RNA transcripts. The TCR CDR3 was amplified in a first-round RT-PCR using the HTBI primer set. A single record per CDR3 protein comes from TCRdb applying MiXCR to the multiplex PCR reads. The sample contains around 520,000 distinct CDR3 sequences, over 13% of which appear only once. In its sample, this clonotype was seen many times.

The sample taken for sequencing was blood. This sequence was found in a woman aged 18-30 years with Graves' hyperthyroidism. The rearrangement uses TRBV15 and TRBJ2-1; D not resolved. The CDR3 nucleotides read TGTGCCACCAGCCCCCACACCTCAACCTACAATGAGCAGTTCTTC. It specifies CATSPHTSTYNEQFF.